This T cell receptor beta chain was observed in a study of CD8+CD57+ T cells in acquired aplastic anemia (dated by TCRdb to the late 2010s). A note on the overall study: A mean of 3.2 ug of DNA, ranging from about 0.17 to 30 ug, was extracted from sorted CD4+ and CD8+ cells. CD8+CD57+ expansion was defined as a frequency above the mean frequency observed in healthy subjects. Study-wide conclusions, independent of this receptor: Patients and healthy controls showed no significant difference in CD8+ Simpson's diversity (P=0.060). Nearly 30 CD8+ CDR3 sequences were found in both patients and controls but appeared to be highly expressed in patients and within the immunodominant clones of the patients.

From a lookup of the germline V gene (reference sequence), CDR1 and CDR2 are WNHNN and SYGVQD. Compared with germline, V lacks 6 bases and J lacks 2 bases; bases without a gene match: 2. From cysteine to phenylalanine, the CDR3 is 14 amino acids long. The entry retains the CDR3 DNA only, 42 bases that are in frame from base 1. Profiling of TCR beta VDJ combinations and CDR3 sequences used genomic DNA as the template. An Illumina HiSeq 2000 was used for TCR repertoire sequencing. The authors processed their data as follows. TRBV/TRBJ rearrangement plots, CDR3 size and DJ length profiles, and Simpson's diversity index were used to evaluate the repertoires. The immunodominant clone was defined as the most abundant DNA sequence in deep sequencing data. CDR3 amino acid sequences were screened for sharing across subjects and were compared with published repertoires and the VDJdb database. The public sequencing data were trimmed at Q25 with fastp and processed into clonotypes with MiXCR by TCRdb, which kept only in-frame beta chains. Each record represents a unique CDR3 protein, reported with the most common genes and DNA among its rows. TCRdb, not the original authors, processed these V and J calls. A total of approximately 130,000 distinct CDR3 sequences appear in this sample, 45% to 60% of them only once. The top ten clones comprise approximately 28% of the sample.

Flow cytometry had shown CD8+CD57+ cell expansion in the patients selected for sequencing. Severe acquired aplastic anemia was diagnosed in all patients according to International Study of Aplastic Anemia and Agranulocytosis and Camitta criteria. No therapy had been received by the patients at the time of blood sampling. In this study, sorted CD4+ and CD8+ T cells from the blood of healthy subjects and of severe aplastic anemia patients had their TCR repertoires deep-sequenced. Patients were enrolled under clinicaltrials.gov protocols 00001620, 01623167, 00001397, 00071045, 00081523 and 00961064 in the USA. Ficoll-Paque density gradient centrifugation was used to isolate peripheral blood mononuclear cells. Before DNA extraction, CD4+ and CD8+ T cells were sorted with FACS or magnetic beads. As concerns this clonotype: Which antigen it targets is not known. No quality values exist for individual bases; no much larger clone is one base distant.

Sequencing was done on a sample of sorted CD4+, CD8+, or CD8+CD57+ T cells (not recorded which) from PBMCs. The clonotype was recovered from a human donor with aplastic anemia. The sequence is built from TRBV10-1 and TRBJ1-5, and 9 bases in between align with TRBD1. The DNA is TGCGCCAGCAGGGACAGGGGAGGCAATCAGCCCCAGCATTTT. It encodes CASRDRGGNQPQHF.